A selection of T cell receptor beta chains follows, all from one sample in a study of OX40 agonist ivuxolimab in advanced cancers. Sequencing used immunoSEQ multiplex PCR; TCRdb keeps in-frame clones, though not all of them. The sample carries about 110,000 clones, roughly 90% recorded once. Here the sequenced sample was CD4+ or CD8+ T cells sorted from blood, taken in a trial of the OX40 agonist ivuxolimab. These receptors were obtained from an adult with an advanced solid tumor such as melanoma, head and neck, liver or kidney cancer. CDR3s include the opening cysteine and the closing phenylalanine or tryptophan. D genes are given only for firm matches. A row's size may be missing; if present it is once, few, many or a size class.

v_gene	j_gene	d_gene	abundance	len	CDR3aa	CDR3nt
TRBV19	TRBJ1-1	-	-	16	CASSRGNRAGNTEAFF	TGTGCCAGTAGTCGTGGGAACAGGGCTGGGAACACTGAAGCTTTCTTT
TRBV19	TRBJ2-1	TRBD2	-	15	CASSLTSGRANEQFF	TGTGCCAGTAGTCTGACTAGCGGGAGGGCCAATGAGCAGTTCTTC
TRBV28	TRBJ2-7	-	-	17	CASSLGEWRQAPYEQYF	TGTGCCAGCAGTTTGGGGGAATGGAGGCAGGCGCCCTACGAGCAGTACTTC
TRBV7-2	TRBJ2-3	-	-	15	CASSFQTGSTDTQYF	TGTGCCAGCAGCTTTCAGACAGGTAGCACAGATACGCAGTATTTT
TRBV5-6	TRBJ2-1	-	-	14	CASNSGDSYNEQFF	TGTGCCAGCAATTCGGGAGACTCCTACAATGAGCAGTTCTTC
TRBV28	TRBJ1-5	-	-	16	CASTIGGGRSNQPQHF	TGTGCCAGCACCATTGGCGGGGGCCGTAGCAATCAGCCCCAGCATTTT
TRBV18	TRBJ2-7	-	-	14	CASSPPEQSYEQYF	TGTGCCAGCTCACCACCCGAACAGTCCTACGAGCAGTACTTC
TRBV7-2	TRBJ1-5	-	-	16	CASSLTSGVSNQPQHF	TGTGCCAGCAGCTTAACATCGGGAGTTAGCAATCAGCCCCAGCATTTT
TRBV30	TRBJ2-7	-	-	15	CAWKSANGDSYEQYF	TGTGCCTGGAAGTCGGCAAATGGGGACTCCTACGAGCAGTACTTC
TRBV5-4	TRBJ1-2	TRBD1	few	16	CASSLWDSRGNYGYTF	TGTGCCAGCAGCTTGTGGGACAGCCGGGGTAACTATGGCTACACCTTC
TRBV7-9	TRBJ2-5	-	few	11	CASSSQETQYF	TGTGCCAGCAGCTCCCAAGAGACCCAGTACTTC
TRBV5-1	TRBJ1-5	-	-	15	CASSLAGEGSEPQHF	TGCGCCAGCAGCTTGGCCGGGGAGGGAAGCGAGCCCCAGCATTTT
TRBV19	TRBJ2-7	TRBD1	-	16	CASSIRTGTGSYEQYF	TGTGCCAGTAGTATTCGGACCGGGACAGGCTCCTACGAGCAGTACTTC
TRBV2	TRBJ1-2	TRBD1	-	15	CASSPWTGGNYGYTF	TGTGCCAGCAGTCCGTGGACAGGGGGCAACTATGGCTACACCTTC
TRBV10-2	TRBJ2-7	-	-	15	CASSDRGFGIYEQYF	TGCGCCAGCAGTGATCGGGGGTTCGGAATATACGAGCAGTACTTC
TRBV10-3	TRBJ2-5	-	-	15	CAISERGTGTGTQYF	TGTGCCATCAGTGAGCGGGGCACAGGTACAGGGACCCAGTACTTC
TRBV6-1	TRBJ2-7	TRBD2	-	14	CASSVAGLSYEQYF	TGTGCCAGCAGTGTAGCGGGACTCTCCTACGAGCAGTACTTC
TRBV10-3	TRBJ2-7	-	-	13	CAISEWGADEQYF	TGTGCCATCAGTGAATGGGGGGCCGACGAGCAGTACTTC
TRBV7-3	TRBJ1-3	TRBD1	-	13	CASSTTGGYTIYF	TGTGCCAGCAGTACGACAGGGGGTTACACCATATATTTT
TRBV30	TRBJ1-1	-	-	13	CAWSVLGDPEAFF	TGTGCCTGGAGTGTCCTAGGGGACCCTGAAGCTTTCTTT
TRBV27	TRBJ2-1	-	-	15	CASSLQGGFGNEQFF	TGTGCCAGCAGTTTACAGGGCGGGTTTGGAAATGAGCAGTTCTTC
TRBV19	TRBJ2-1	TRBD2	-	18	CASSSRGLARSSYNEQFF	TGTGCCAGTAGTAGCCGAGGACTAGCGAGGAGCTCCTACAATGAGCAGTTCTTC
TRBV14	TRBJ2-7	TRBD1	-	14	CASSPGTGGYEQYF	TGTGCCAGCAGCCCCGGGACAGGGGGCTACGAGCAGTACTTC
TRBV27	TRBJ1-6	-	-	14	CASSPGRTLSPLHF	TGTGCCAGCAGCCCCGGGAGGACATTGTCACCCCTCCACTTT
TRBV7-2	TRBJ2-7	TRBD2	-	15	CASSLMISSGTEQYF	TGTGCCAGCAGCTTAATGATATCTAGCGGGACTGAGCAGTACTTC
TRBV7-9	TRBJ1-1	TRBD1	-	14	CASSTTGGHTEAFF	TGTGCCAGCAGCACGACAGGGGGCCACACTGAAGCTTTCTTT
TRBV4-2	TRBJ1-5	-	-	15	CASSQDFRGNQPQHF	TGTGCCAGCAGCCAAGATTTTCGGGGCAATCAGCCCCAGCATTTT
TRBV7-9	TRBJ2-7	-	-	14	CASSLASQAYEQYF	TGTGCCAGCAGCTTAGCGTCTCAGGCCTACGAGCAGTACTTC
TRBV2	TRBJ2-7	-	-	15	CASRPDGTKVYEQYF	TGTGCCAGCAGGCCGGACGGGACGAAAGTCTACGAGCAGTACTTC
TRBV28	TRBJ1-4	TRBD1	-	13	CASTAPTGWQLFF	TGTGCCAGCACGGCTCCGACAGGGTGGCAACTGTTTTTT
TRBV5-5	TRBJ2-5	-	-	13	CASSWRGGETQYF	TGTGCCAGCAGCTGGAGGGGCGGGGAGACCCAGTACTTC
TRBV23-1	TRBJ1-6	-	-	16	CASAKHPGHEISPLHF	TGCGCCAGCGCCAAACACCCGGGACATGAAATCTCACCCCTCCACTTT
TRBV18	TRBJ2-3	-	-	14	CASSPPSSTDTQYF	TGTGCCAGCTCACCACCGTCTAGCACAGATACGCAGTATTTT
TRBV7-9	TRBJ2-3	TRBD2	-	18	CASSPWGAAGGGSDTQYF	TGTGCCAGCAGCCCCTGGGGAGCAGCGGGAGGGGGATCAGATACGCAGTATTTT
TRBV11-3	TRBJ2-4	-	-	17	CASSLYGDQLAKNIQYF	TGTGCCAGCAGCTTATATGGCGATCAACTAGCCAAAAACATTCAGTACTTC
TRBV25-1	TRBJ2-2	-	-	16	CASSVAGTQRGGELFF	TGTGCCAGCAGTGTAGCCGGGACTCAAAGAGGCGGGGAGCTGTTTTTT
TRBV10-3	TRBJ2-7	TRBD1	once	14	CAISDGTGEYEQYF	TGTGCCATCAGTGATGGGACAGGGGAGTACGAGCAGTACTTC
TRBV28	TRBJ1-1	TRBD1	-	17	CASSPAFQDRGNTEAFF	TGTGCCAGCAGTCCTGCTTTTCAGGACAGGGGTAACACTGAAGCTTTCTTT
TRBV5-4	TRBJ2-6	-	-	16	CASSYREGAGANVLTF	TGTGCCAGCAGCTATAGAGAGGGTGCTGGGGCCAACGTCCTGACTTTC
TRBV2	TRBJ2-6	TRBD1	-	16	CASSWTGAAGANVLTF	TGTGCCAGCAGTTGGACAGGGGCTGCTGGGGCCAACGTCCTGACTTTC
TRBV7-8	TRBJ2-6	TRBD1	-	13	CASSFDRDNVLTF	TGTGCCAGCAGCTTCGACAGGGATAACGTCCTGACTTTC
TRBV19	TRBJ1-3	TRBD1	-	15	CASGTGGYSGNTIYF	TGTGCCAGCGGGACAGGGGGGTACTCTGGAAACACCATATATTTT
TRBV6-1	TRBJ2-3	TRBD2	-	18	CASSEGRSGRRGTDTQYF	TGTGCCAGCAGTGAGGGTCGGAGCGGGAGACGGGGCACAGATACGCAGTATTTT
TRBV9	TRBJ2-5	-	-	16	CASSVSLDWAQETQYF	TGTGCCAGCAGCGTGAGCCTAGATTGGGCCCAAGAGACCCAGTACTTC
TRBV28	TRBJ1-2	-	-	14	CATIRGTTPYGYTF	TGTGCCACAATTAGAGGTACTACCCCTTATGGCTACACCTTC
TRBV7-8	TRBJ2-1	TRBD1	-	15	CASSLVTGQGIEQFF	TGTGCCAGCAGCTTAGTGACAGGGCAAGGCATCGAGCAGTTCTTC
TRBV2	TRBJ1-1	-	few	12	CASSRDTTEAFF	TGTGCCAGCAGCCGGGACACCACTGAAGCTTTCTTT
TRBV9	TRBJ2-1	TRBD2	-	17	CASSTRLADSSYNEQFF	TGTGCCAGCAGCACCCGACTAGCCGATAGCTCCTACAATGAGCAGTTCTTC
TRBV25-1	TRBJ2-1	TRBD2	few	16	CASSDTRPGGHNEQFF	TGTGCCAGCAGTGATACCCGGCCGGGAGGGCACAATGAGCAGTTCTTC
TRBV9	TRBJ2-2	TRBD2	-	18	CASSPRTSGKVNTGELFF	TGTGCCAGCAGCCCGCGGACTAGCGGGAAAGTTAACACCGGGGAGCTGTTTTTT
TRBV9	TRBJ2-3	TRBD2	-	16	CASSVGGLVTSDTQYF	TGTGCCAGCAGCGTAGGGGGACTAGTCACGTCGGATACGCAGTATTTT
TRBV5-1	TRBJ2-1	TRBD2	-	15	CASSPGRVAGEGQFF	TGCGCCAGCAGCCCTGGGAGAGTAGCGGGAGAGGGGCAGTTCTTC
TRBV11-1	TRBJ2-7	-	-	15	CASSLLTGSDYEQYF	TGTGCCAGCAGCTTATTAACAGGGTCCGACTACGAGCAGTACTTC
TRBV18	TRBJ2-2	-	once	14	CASSPGGNTGELFF	TGTGCCAGCTCACCAGGAGGGAACACCGGGGAGCTGTTTTTT
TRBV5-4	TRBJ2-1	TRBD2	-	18	CASSLNGGTSGYANEQFF	TGTGCCAGCAGCTTGAACGGGGGGACTAGCGGGTACGCGAATGAGCAGTTCTTC
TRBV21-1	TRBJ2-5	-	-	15	CASSKALARRWTQYF	TGTGCCAGCAGCAAAGCGCTAGCGCGGAGATGGACCCAGTACTTC
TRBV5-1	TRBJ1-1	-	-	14	CASSAVRGNTEAFF	TGCGCCAGCAGCGCTGTCAGGGGCAACACTGAAGCTTTCTTT
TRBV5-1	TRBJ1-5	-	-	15	CASSLVADSNQPQHF	TGCGCCAGCAGCTTGGTCGCCGATAGCAATCAGCCCCAGCATTTT
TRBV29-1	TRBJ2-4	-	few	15	CSVEPRDKTKNIQYF	TGCAGCGTTGAACCCCGGGACAAGACCAAAAACATTCAGTACTTC